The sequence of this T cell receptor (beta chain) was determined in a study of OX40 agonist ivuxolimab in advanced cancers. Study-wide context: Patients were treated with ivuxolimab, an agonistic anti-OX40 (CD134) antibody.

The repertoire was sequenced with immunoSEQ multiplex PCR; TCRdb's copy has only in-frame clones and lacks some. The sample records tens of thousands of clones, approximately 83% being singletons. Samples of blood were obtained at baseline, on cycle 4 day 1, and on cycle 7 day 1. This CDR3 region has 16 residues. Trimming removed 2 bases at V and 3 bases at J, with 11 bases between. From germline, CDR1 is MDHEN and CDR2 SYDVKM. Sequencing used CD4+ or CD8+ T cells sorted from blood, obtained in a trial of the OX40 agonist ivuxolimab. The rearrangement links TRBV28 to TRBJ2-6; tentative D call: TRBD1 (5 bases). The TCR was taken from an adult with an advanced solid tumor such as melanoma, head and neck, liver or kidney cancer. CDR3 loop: CASSLALGVGANVLTF. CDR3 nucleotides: TGTGCCAGCAGTTTAGCCCTAGGGGTTGGGGCCAACGTCCTGACTTTC.